The entry below gives a single T cell receptor beta chain sequence along with its context. This sample is part of a study of OX40 agonist ivuxolimab in advanced cancers. Study information: Patient treatment consisted of intravenous ivuxolimab administration every 2 weeks at 0.01 to 10 mg/kg.

Assay: immunoSEQ multiplex PCR; the TCRdb copy retains only in-frame clones and omits some. The repertoire holds 50,000 to 65,000 clones, with around 90% as singletons. CDR1 is SEHNR and CDR2 is FQNEAQ in the germline V gene (reference sequence). The ends lost 9 bases at V and 3 bases at J; junction bases unmatched: 5. The CDR3 covers 13 residues. The clonotype originates from an adult with an advanced solid tumor such as melanoma, head and neck, liver or kidney cancer. The genes are TRBV7-9 and TRBJ2-3, with 8 bases aligning to TRBD1. The source material was CD4+ or CD8+ T cells sorted from blood, sampled in a trial of the OX40 agonist ivuxolimab. The CDR3 coding sequence is TGTGCCAGAGGGGACAGGTTGACAGATACGCAGTATTTT. Its translation: CARGDRLTDTQYF.